These T cell receptor beta chains were read from a single sample in a study of response to subunit inactivated influenza vaccine. TCRdb used MiXCR to reprocess the RT-PCR reads, holding one entry per CDR3 protein. The sample lists some 540,000 distinct CDR3 sequences, roughly 23% occurring once. Separately, the same data were catalogued under a study of T cells expressing NK-cell markers.

The sample in question was CD4+ T cells sorted from PBMCs, obtained roughly 13 days after vaccination. The receptors come from a man aged 50 to 59 who received an inactivated influenza vaccine. Each CDR3 is given with its conserved first and last residue. D genes are given only for firm matches. Not every row has a clone size; where given, it reads once, few, many or a size class.

j_call d_call clone_size v_call cdr3_aa cdr3_nt
TRBJ1-1 - few TRBV10-3 CAISDSPQGIGTEAFF TGTGCCATCAGTGATTCGCCCCAGGGGATTGGCACTGAAGCTTTCTTT
TRBJ1-1 - few TRBV12-3/TRBV12-4 CASSLAAAVEAFF TGTGCCAGCAGTTTAGCGGCGGCAGTTGAAGCTTTCTTT
TRBJ2-5 TRBD2 - TRBV6-2/TRBV6-3 CASSDPTSGRGVETQYF TGTGCCAGCAGTGATCCGACTAGCGGGAGAGGGGTAGAGACCCAGTACTTC
TRBJ2-7 - - TRBV3-1 CASSHRHYEQYF TGTGCCAGCAGTCACAGGCACTACGAGCAGTACTTC
TRBJ2-1 TRBD1 - TRBV5-6 CASSFGQGAYNEQFF TGTGCCAGCAGTTTTGGACAGGGGGCCTACAATGAGCAGTTCTTC
TRBJ2-3 - few TRBV7-2 CASRRSGADTQYF TGTGCCAGCAGACGAAGCGGAGCTGATACGCAGTATTTT
TRBJ1-2 - many TRBV29-1 CSVEQATGSYTF TGCAGCGTTGAACAGGCTACGGGTAGCTACACCTTC
TRBJ2-3 - - TRBV25-1 CASAPIGVYTDTQYF TGTGCCAGCGCACCTATAGGGGTATACACAGATACGCAGTATTTT
TRBJ2-5 TRBD1 few TRBV14 CASSTITGGETQYF TGTGCCAGCAGCACGATTACAGGGGGCGAGACCCAGTACTTC
TRBJ2-7 - - TRBV12-3/TRBV12-4 CASSPGSTWEQYF TGTGCCAGCAGTCCTGGATCAACTTGGGAGCAGTACTTC
TRBJ2-3 - - TRBV6-2/TRBV6-3 CASRTTRGGTDTQYF TGTGCCAGCAGGACTACGCGCGGTGGCACAGATACGCAGTATTTT
TRBJ1-2 - few TRBV20-1 CSARDGQLINYGYTF TGCAGTGCTAGAGACGGACAGTTAATTAACTATGGCTACACCTTC
TRBJ2-7 - - TRBV3-1 CASSLSGSRNEQYF TGTGCCAGCAGCCTCTCGGGCTCCCGCAACGAGCAGTACTTC
TRBJ2-3 - - TRBV5-4 CASSSDRTDTQYF TGTGCCAGCAGCTCAGACCGCACAGATACGCAGTATTTT
TRBJ1-1 - - TRBV18 CASSDSLNTEAFF TGTGCCAGCTCGGACAGTTTGAACACTGAAGCTTTCTTT
TRBJ2-7 - - TRBV3-1 CASSQADGYEQYF TGTGCCAGCAGCCAAGCGGACGGCTACGAGCAGTACTTC
TRBJ1-1 - few TRBV6-2/TRBV6-3 CASTLGSANTEAFF TGTGCCAGCACCCTCGGATCAGCCAACACTGAAGCTTTCTTT
TRBJ1-5 - - TRBV30 CAWSVGDHNQPQHF TGTGCCTGGAGTGTAGGCGATCACAATCAGCCCCAGCATTTT
TRBJ1-1 TRBD1 - TRBV4-2 CASSQGQGANPEAFF TGTGCCAGCAGCCAGGGACAGGGGGCGAATCCTGAAGCTTTCTTT
TRBJ2-1 TRBD2 few TRBV6-5 CASSSVAGLPYNEQFF TGTGCCAGCAGTTCCGTAGCGGGTCTCCCCTACAATGAGCAGTTCTTC
TRBJ1-5 - - TRBV6-2/TRBV6-3 CASSYRLDQPQHF TGTGCCAGCAGTTACCGTCTGGATCAGCCCCAGCATTTT
TRBJ2-7 TRBD2 few TRBV14 CASSLTSGSLFYYEQYF TGTGCCAGCAGCTTGACTAGCGGGAGTTTATTTTACTACGAGCAGTACTTC
TRBJ1-1 - few TRBV29-1 CSVEGGQETEAFF TGCAGCGTTGAAGGGGGGCAGGAGACTGAAGCTTTCTTT
TRBJ1-6 - few TRBV12-3/TRBV12-4 CASSLQHSPLHF TGTGCCAGCAGTTTACAACATTCACCCCTCCACTTT
TRBJ2-1 TRBD2 - TRBV5-1 CASSSRVAGTNEQFF TGCGCCAGCAGCTCTCGGGTAGCGGGAACCAATGAGCAGTTCTTC
TRBJ2-2 - - TRBV5-6 CASSLASHRNTGELFF TGTGCCAGCAGCTTGGCGTCACACCGAAACACCGGGGAGCTGTTTTTT
TRBJ2-2 TRBD1 few TRBV5-1 CASSIRTGPGELFF TGCGCCAGCAGCATCCGGACAGGGCCCGGGGAGCTGTTTTTT
TRBJ2-7 - - TRBV18 CASSPPPAEMGEQYF TGTGCCAGCTCACCACCGCCAGCCGAAATGGGCGAGCAGTACTTC
TRBJ2-3 - - TRBV6-5 CASGQWTDTQYF TGTGCCAGTGGACAGTGGACAGATACGCAGTATTTT
TRBJ2-7 - few TRBV10-3 CAISESGLRREQYF TGTGCCATCAGTGAGTCGGGACTTCGGCGCGAGCAGTACTTC
TRBJ2-2 - many TRBV4-2 CASSSQGRVNTGELFF TGTGCCAGCAGCAGCCAGGGCAGGGTGAACACCGGGGAGCTGTTTTTT
TRBJ2-1 TRBD2 many TRBV5-1 CASSRKVAGGSVNEQFF TGCGCCAGCAGCCGAAAGGTAGCGGGGGGTTCTGTGAATGAGCAGTTCTTC
TRBJ2-1 - few TRBV7-9 CASSPFGVQRKMGEQFF TGTGCCAGCAGCCCCTTCGGCGTTCAGCGAAAAATGGGTGAGCAGTTCTTC
TRBJ1-1 TRBD1 - TRBV9 CASSETGTEAFF TGTGCCAGCAGCGAGACAGGGACCGAAGCTTTCTTT
TRBJ1-2 - - TRBV20-1 CSAKPYRDYGYTF TGCAGTGCTAAACCTTACAGGGACTATGGCTACACCTTC
TRBJ1-1 - - TRBV7-2 CASSLSGRGTGHTEAFF TGTGCCAGCAGCTTATCCGGCCGGGGTACAGGGCATACTGAAGCTTTCTTT
TRBJ2-7 TRBD1 few TRBV27 CASILRAGQGYEQYF TGTGCCAGCATCCTACGCGCCGGACAGGGATACGAGCAGTACTTC
TRBJ2-7 TRBD1 - TRBV10-3 CAISESGQRTYEQYF TGTGCCATCAGTGAGTCGGGACAGAGAACCTACGAGCAGTACTTC
TRBJ2-7 - few TRBV2 CASSDPPKTLYEQYF TGTGCCAGCAGTGACCCTCCCAAAACCCTCTACGAGCAGTACTTC
TRBJ2-3 - few TRBV6-1 CASRGDGSTDTQYF TGTGCCAGCAGGGGGGACGGTTCCACAGATACGCAGTATTTT
TRBJ2-3 TRBD2 few TRBV20-1 CSAERGTTDTQYF TGCAGTGCTGAGCGGGGGACCACAGATACGCAGTATTTT
TRBJ2-3 - - TRBV10-3 CAISGAGTDTQYF TGTGCCATCAGTGGGGCGGGCACAGATACGCAGTATTTT
TRBJ2-2 TRBD1 - TRBV5-1 CASRPTGLELGELFF TGCGCCAGCAGACCGACAGGGTTGGAACTCGGGGAGCTGTTTTTT
TRBJ2-7 - - TRBV4-1 CASSQAPVRQKTYEQYF TGCGCCAGCAGCCAAGCTCCGGTGAGACAGAAAACTTACGAGCAGTACTTC
TRBJ2-7 TRBD2 few TRBV5-1 CASSPRPGLAGSTYEQYF TGCGCCAGCAGCCCTCGGCCGGGACTAGCGGGAAGTACCTACGAGCAGTACTTC
TRBJ2-2 TRBD1 few TRBV10-3 CAILDRATNTGELFF TGTGCCATCCTTGACAGGGCAACGAACACCGGGGAGCTGTTTTTT
TRBJ2-1 - once TRBV7-9 CASSRTREERQFF TGTGCCAGCAGCCGTACCAGGGAGGAAAGGCAGTTCTTC
TRBJ1-5 - - TRBV12-3/TRBV12-4 CASSLSGTPDQPQHF TGTGCCAGCAGTTTATCCGGGACACCAGATCAGCCCCAGCATTTT